These T cell receptor beta chains were read from a single sample in a study of blood T cells in healthy people across ages. A single record per CDR3 protein comes from TCRdb applying MiXCR to the 5' RACE reads. The sample consists of roughly 1.7 million distinct CDR3 sequences, roughly 30% of them appearing once. The sample comprised blood. The origin of the receptors is a woman aged 30 to 39 in good health. Both conserved end residues are part of each CDR3. A D gene is named only where the DNA matches it firmly. Size tells how often a clone was seen (once, few, many) or the class of an expanded clone, and some rows leave it out.

v_gene	abundance	d_gene	j_gene	CDR3aa	CDR3nt
TRBV6-1	.	.	TRBJ2-1	CASSDNRGAQGLYNEQFF	TGTGCCAGCAGTGACAATAGGGGAGCCCAGGGACTTTACAATGAGCAGTTCTTC
TRBV25-1	.	TRBD1	TRBJ1-2	CASSEAISGQGIRGYTF	TGTGCCAGCAGTGAGGCCATCTCCGGACAGGGGATTCGTGGCTACACCTTC
TRBV7-2	many	.	TRBJ2-3	CASSRLADTQYF	TGTGCCAGCAGCCGACTAGCAGATACGCAGTATTTT
TRBV29-1	.	.	TRBJ1-5	CSVTRKINQPQHF	TGCAGCGTTACTCGGAAGATCAATCAGCCCCAGCATTTT
TRBV20-1	.	TRBD2	TRBJ2-7	CSASTSRRSSYEQYF	TGCAGTGCCTCGACTAGCCGACGGAGCTCCTACGAGCAGTACTTC
TRBV20-1	.	.	TRBJ2-5	CSADARSVGETQYF	TGCAGTGCGGACGCTAGGAGTGTGGGAGAGACCCAGTACTTC
TRBV20-1	.	.	TRBJ2-1	CSARGGIAMSSYNEQFF	TGCAGTGCTAGAGGCGGGATAGCGATGAGCTCCTACAATGAGCAGTTCTTC
TRBV4-1	.	.	TRBJ2-7	CASSQDIGRGFSYEQYF	TGCGCCAGCAGCCAAGATATTGGAAGGGGATTCTCCTACGAGCAGTACTTC
TRBV5-1	few	.	TRBJ2-5	CASSLYGSGETQYF	TGCGCCAGCAGCTTGTACGGCTCGGGGGAGACCCAGTACTTC
TRBV12-5	few	.	TRBJ2-3	CASGSRDTQYF	TGCGCTAGTGGTTCCAGAGATACGCAGTATTTT
TRBV5-4	few	.	TRBJ2-7	CASSGSTSAEQYF	TGTGCCAGCAGTGGCTCCACCTCGGCCGAGCAGTACTTC
TRBV27	few	.	TRBJ1-1	CASSRADKAYEAFF	TGTGCCAGCAGTCGTGCTGACAAGGCCTATGAAGCTTTCTTT
TRBV20-1	few	.	TRBJ2-7	CSASWQVRTYEQYF	TGCAGTGCTAGTTGGCAGGTGAGGACCTACGAGCAGTACTTC
TRBV7-9	many	.	TRBJ2-7	CASSSFVDEQYF	TGTGCCAGCAGCTCATTTGTTGATGAGCAGTACTTC
TRBV7-8	.	.	TRBJ2-7	CASSLALNLNYEQYF	TGTGCCAGCAGCTTAGCGCTTAATTTGAATTACGAGCAGTACTTC
TRBV5-1	.	TRBD1	TRBJ2-7	CASSSEGQGGEQYF	TGCGCCAGCAGCTCGGAAGGACAGGGGGGCGAGCAGTACTTC
TRBV7-8	.	.	TRBJ2-3	CASSLYGLPSTDTQYF	TGTGCCAGCAGCCTATATGGACTACCGAGCACAGATACGCAGTATTTT
TRBV9	.	TRBD1	TRBJ1-2	CASRGDRVYGYTF	TGTGCCAGCAGAGGTGACAGGGTGTATGGCTACACCTTC
TRBV10-3	.	TRBD2	TRBJ2-1	CAISDSGSGGSNEQFF	TGTGCCATCAGTGATTCCGGTAGCGGGGGGTCCAATGAGCAGTTCTTC
TRBV15	.	TRBD2	TRBJ2-5	CATSRGHSGSQETQYF	TGTGCCACCAGCAGAGGACATAGCGGGAGTCAAGAGACCCAGTACTTC
TRBV10-2	.	.	TRBJ2-1	CASSVVNNEQFF	TGCGCCAGCAGTGTCGTTAACAATGAGCAGTTCTTC
TRBV20-1	.	TRBD2	TRBJ2-1	CSAASPQRGTYNEQFF	TGCAGTGCTGCCAGTCCTCAGCGGGGCACCTACAATGAGCAGTTCTTC
TRBV28	few	.	TRBJ2-4	CASSLSRNIQYF	TGTGCCAGCAGTTTGTCTAGAAACATTCAGTACTTC
TRBV7-8	.	.	TRBJ1-5	CASSFQGPGQPQHF	TGTGCCAGCAGCTTCCAGGGGCCAGGCCAGCCCCAGCATTTT
TRBV5-1	.	.	TRBJ1-6	CASSLGTASNSPLHF	TGCGCCAGCAGCTTGGGTACAGCTAGTAATTCACCCCTCCACTTT
TRBV27	.	.	TRBJ2-1	CASSLKYRHFNEQFF	TGTGCCAGCAGTTTGAAGTATCGCCACTTCAATGAGCAGTTCTTC
TRBV25-1	few	.	TRBJ1-1	CASTGASLSTEAFF	TGTGCCAGCACCGGAGCCTCATTGTCCACTGAAGCTTTCTTT
TRBV15	few	TRBD1	TRBJ1-5	CATSTAGGQPQHF	TGTGCCACCAGCACCGCAGGGGGTCAGCCCCAGCATTTT
TRBV29-1	.	.	TRBJ1-5	CSVSEDNQPQHF	TGCAGCGTTTCTGAGGACAATCAGCCCCAGCATTTT
TRBV2	.	TRBD1	TRBJ2-3	CASSRGQSITDTQYF	TGTGCCAGCAGTCGGGGACAGTCCATCACAGATACGCAGTATTTT
TRBV29-1	many	TRBD2	TRBJ2-7	CSVELTAGGSYEQYF	TGCAGCGTTGAACTCACAGCGGGAGGTTCCTACGAGCAGTACTTC
TRBV12-3/TRBV12-4	few	.	TRBJ1-5	CASTPGLSQPQHF	TGTGCCAGCACTCCGGGACTCTCGCAGCCCCAGCATTTT
TRBV11-1	few	TRBD1	TRBJ2-7	CASSIPDRGLYEQYF	TGTGCCAGCAGCATTCCGGACAGGGGGCTCTACGAGCAGTACTTC
TRBV12-3/TRBV12-4	few	TRBD2	TRBJ2-1	CASSPYSGAGGRSSYNEQFF	TGTGCCAGCAGCCCTTACTCGGGGGCGGGAGGCCGGAGCTCCTACAATGAGCAGTTCTTC
TRBV7-2	.	.	TRBJ2-7	CASSSNAAREQYF	TGTGCCAGCAGCTCAAATGCAGCGCGCGAGCAGTACTTC
TRBV4-1	.	.	TRBJ2-2	CASSQMSGPDYGELFF	TGCGCCAGCAGCCAGATGAGCGGGCCGGATTACGGGGAGCTGTTTTTT
TRBV13	.	TRBD2	TRBJ2-7	CASSLNPGGQEQYF	TGTGCCAGCAGCTTAAATCCGGGGGGGCAAGAGCAGTACTTC
TRBV7-3	.	TRBD1	TRBJ2-3	CASSLGTGVADTQYF	TGTGCCAGCAGCTTAGGGACAGGGGTAGCAGATACGCAGTATTTT
TRBV15	.	.	TRBJ2-1	CATTQRSGALRSYDEQFF	TGTGCCACTACGCAACGGTCGGGGGCACTAAGGTCCTACGATGAGCAGTTCTTC
TRBV20-1	many	.	TRBJ1-1	CSARANTEAFF	TGCAGTGCTAGGGCGAACACTGAAGCTTTCTTT
TRBV5-8	once	.	TRBJ1-2	CASSLLPRGSDYGYTF	TGTGCCAGCAGCTTGCTTCCCAGGGGTTCGGACTATGGCTACACCTTC
TRBV5-5	.	.	TRBJ2-3	CASSLEAANTDTQYF	TGTGCCAGCAGCTTGGAGGCAGCTAACACAGATACGCAGTATTTT
TRBV15	.	TRBD1	TRBJ2-7	CATSSMDRGLSYEQYF	TGTGCCACCAGCAGTATGGACAGGGGCTTGAGCTACGAGCAGTACTTC
TRBV20-1	.	.	TRBJ2-5	CSAIPGISRDIPYF	TGCAGTGCTATCCCAGGGATTTCTAGGGACATTCCGTACTTC
TRBV27	few	TRBD2	TRBJ2-7	CASSLIPSGGSYEQYF	TGTGCCAGCAGTCTCATTCCTAGCGGGGGCTCCTACGAGCAGTACTTC
TRBV29-1	few	.	TRBJ1-1	CSVGWGRMDTEAFF	TGCAGCGTGGGTTGGGGCCGAATGGACACTGAAGCTTTCTTT
TRBV6-5	.	TRBD2	TRBJ2-3	CASSYVAGDQDTQYF	TGTGCCAGCAGCTACGTAGCGGGAGATCAGGATACGCAGTATTTT
TRBV20-1	.	TRBD1	TRBJ2-2	CSARERQGARDGELFF	TGCAGTGCTAGAGAGCGACAGGGGGCGCGTGACGGGGAGCTGTTTTTT
TRBV20-1	few	.	TRBJ2-7	CSARVPGRLSYEQYF	TGCAGTGCTAGAGTGCCTGGTAGACTCTCCTACGAGCAGTACTTC
TRBV27	.	TRBD2	TRBJ2-2	CASRWSGGGNGELFF	TGTGCCAGCAGGTGGAGCGGGGGGGGAAACGGGGAGCTGTTTTTT
TRBV3-1	many	TRBD2	TRBJ2-3	CASSSRLAGLTDTQYF	TGTGCCAGCAGCTCCCGACTAGCGGGGCTCACAGATACGCAGTATTTT
TRBV5-1	.	TRBD1	TRBJ1-6	CASSLTGTDSSPLHF	TGCGCCAGCAGCTTAACCGGGACAGACTCTTCACCCCTCCACTTT
TRBV7-6	.	.	TRBJ1-1	CASSLNRQANTEAFF	TGTGCCAGCAGCTTAAATCGACAGGCGAACACTGAAGCTTTCTTT
TRBV3-1	.	TRBD2	TRBJ2-1	CASSHIAGGSPGQFF	TGTGCCAGCAGCCACATAGCGGGAGGGAGCCCCGGGCAGTTCTTC
TRBV12-3/TRBV12-4	.	TRBD2	TRBJ2-3	CASSPSGRGSDTQYF	TGTGCCAGCAGTCCTAGCGGGAGAGGCTCAGATACGCAGTATTTT